This T cell receptor beta chain was obtained from a study of metastatic and nonmetastatic thyroid tumors. Across the whole study: The authors compared repertoires across blood and tumor or nodule tissue from malignant and benign thyroid patients.

This clone was counted at least ten times. No antigen is known for it. How the authors handled the data: Researchers built a distant-metastasis classifier for papillary thyroid cancer that drew on CDR3 differences across clinicopathological groups. MiXCR reprocessed the PCR reads for TCRdb. The V and J calls and clone size are TCRdb's, not the authors'. The profile covers about 40,000 clones, with approximately 10% appearing a single time and 20% to 25% taken by the ten largest. The CDR3 loop spans 13 amino acids. Germline loops: CDR1 SQVTM, CDR2 ANQGSEA. J lost 5 bases, V lost 7 bases, and 7 bases had no gene match. Study observations and caveats: In both blood and tumor samples, TCR beta diversity was reported significantly higher for malignant than benign nodules.

No patient received treatment before thyroid surgery. Material: blood. This chain connects TRBV29-1 to TRBJ2-1, with 8 bases identical to TRBD1. The clonotype was recovered from a female donor with papillary thyroid cancer or a benign thyroid nodule (not recorded which). Some clones in this sample may be carry-over from other donors' samples. The CDR3 loop reads CSARDRQNNEQFF. As DNA, the CDR3 is TGCAGCGCCCGGGACAGGCAAAACAATGAGCAGTTCTTC.